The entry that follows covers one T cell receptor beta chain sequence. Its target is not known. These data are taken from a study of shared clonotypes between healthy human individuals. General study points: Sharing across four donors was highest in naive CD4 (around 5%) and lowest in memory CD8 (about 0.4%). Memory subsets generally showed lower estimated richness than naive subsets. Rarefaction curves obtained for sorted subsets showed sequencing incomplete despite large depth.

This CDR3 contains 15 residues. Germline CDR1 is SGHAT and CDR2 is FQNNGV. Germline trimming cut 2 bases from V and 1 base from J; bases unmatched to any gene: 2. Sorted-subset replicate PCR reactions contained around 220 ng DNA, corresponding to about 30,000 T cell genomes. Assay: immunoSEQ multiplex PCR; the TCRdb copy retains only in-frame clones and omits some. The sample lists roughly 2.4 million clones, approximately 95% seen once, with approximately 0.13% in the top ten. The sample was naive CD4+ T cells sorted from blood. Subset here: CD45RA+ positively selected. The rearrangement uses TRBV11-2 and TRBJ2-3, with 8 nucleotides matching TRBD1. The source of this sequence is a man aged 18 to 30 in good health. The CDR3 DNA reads TGTGCCAGCAGCTTACAGACAGGGGGCACAGATACGCAGTATTTT. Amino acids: CASSLQTGGTDTQYF.